The text below deals with one TCR beta chain. This specimen comes from a study of CD8+ T cells in alopecia areata. TCR sequencing used cDNA made by reverse transcription of extracted RNA. Measured with immunoSEQ multiplex PCR; TCRdb has only the in-frame clones, and not every one. The sample lists 130,000 or so clones, approximately 49% seen once, with around 20% in the top ten. The V end lost 2 bases, the J end lost 1 base, and 6 bases lay between the germline ends. Germline assignment: CDR1 SQVTM and CDR2 ANQGSEA. This CDR3 is built from 12 residues. This clonotype was sampled from a human donor with alopecia areata. The sequencing used CD8+ T cells sorted from blood, collected at week 0. The V and J genes are TRBV29-1 and TRBJ2-7; unclear D gene. Here the CDR3 reads CSVELPSYEQYF. In DNA, the CDR3 is TGCAGCGTTGAACTCCCTTCCTACGAGCAGTACTTC.